This T cell receptor beta chain was observed in a study of molecular identifiers for immune sequencing clone quantification. Trimming removed 2 bases from V and 8 bases from J, with 6 bases in between. The CDR3 totals 12 residues. Germline V gene lookup returns CDR1 LGHNA and CDR2 YSLEER. TCRdb used MiXCR to reprocess the PCR reads, holding one entry per CDR3 protein. The table has about 500,000 distinct CDR3 sequences, about a fifth seen once. This clonotype was observed many times. Material: naive CD8+ T cells from blood, with Jurkat cell RNA spiked in. Stated subset: FACS-sorted CD8+CD4-CCR7+CD45RA+ naive T cells. The chain couples TRBV4-3 to TRBJ2-2; D call uncertain. The receptor was isolated from a human donor in good health. Some libraries in this study had Jurkat cell RNA spiked in. The CDR3: CASSQSPGELFF. The CDR3 region has the DNA TGCGCCAGCAGCCAAAGTCCAGGGGAGCTGTTTTTT.